The 2 T cell receptor beta chains in this list originate from one sample, sequenced in a study of quantifying T cell responses using KT2 cells (dated by TCRdb to the late 2010s). About the investigation overall: RNA was DNase-treated and reverse transcribed with TCR alpha and beta constant-region primers, mostly using SuperScript III.

Libraries were made using UMI-ligation and nested PCR. The sequencing machine was an Illumina MiSeq. A single-stranded oligonucleotide bearing the Illumina SP2 sequence and a UMI was ligated to the 3' end of the cDNA with T4 RNA ligase 1. PCR1 was run for 3 to 4 cycles (98 degrees C for 15 s, 69 degrees C for 30 s, 72 degrees C for 40 s), and an equimolar mix of RC1.1 and RC1.2, covering TRBC1 and TRBC2, was used as the beta primer. The public reads were run again by TCRdb, first through fastp at Q25 and then through MiXCR, and only productive beta chains were kept. Rows merge per CDR3 protein into single entries with the most common DNA and genes. The sample table holds 50,000 to 70,000 distinct CDR3 sequences, of which roughly 12% were seen once. The ten largest clones add up to roughly 10% of the sample. The sequencing sample was made of PBMCs spiked with cells of the T cell clone KT2. Every receptor here comes from a human donor.

This clonotype showed up just a few times. This chain connects TRBV5-5 to TRBJ2-7, with 8 bases that match TRBD1. Germline CDR1 reads SGHKS; CDR2 reads YYEKEE (reference sequence). Trimming at V came to 0 bases and at J to 3 bases, leaving 8 bases not matched to a gene. CDR3 length: 16 residues. The CDR3 is CASSLERGDRFYEQYF. CDR3 coding DNA: TGTGCCAGCAGCTTGGAGCGAGGGGACAGGTTCTACGAGCAGTACTTC.

This clonotype appeared many times. The chain combines TRBV6-2 or TRBV6-3 with TRBJ2-5, with a tentative D call TRBD2 (6 bases). Germline values: CDR1 MNHEY, CDR2 SVGEGT. This CDR3 contains 14 residues. The V end was cut by 4 bases, the J end by 2 bases, with 11 bases between. The CDR3 protein is CASSFGSEQETQYF. CDR3 coding DNA: TGTGCCAGCAGTTTCGGGAGCGAGCAAGAGACCCAGTACTTC.